The 19 T cell receptor beta chains presented below share a single source sample, sequenced in a study of T-cell memory formation after mild COVID-19. TCRdb redid the calling of the 5' RACE reads with MiXCR, one entry per CDR3 protein. The sample includes 350,000 to 400,000 distinct CDR3 sequences, 20% to 25% seen only once; the top ten take approximately 13%. Sequenced sample: PBMCs or a T cell subset sorted from them (not recorded which). These receptors all come from an adult woman who had mild COVID-19 (a few samples of this study predate the infection). Cell type and time point are not known.

The table lists this clonotype with many counts. The chain links TRBV20-1 to TRBJ2-1, with 8 bases that match TRBD2. The ends lost 6 bases at V and 9 bases at J; junction bases unmatched: 13. Per the germline V gene, CDR1 is DFQATT and CDR2 is SNEGSKA (reference sequence). The CDR3 loop spans 14 amino acids. The CDR3 here is CSAGHNRGGLEQFF. CDR3 coding DNA: TGCAGTGCCGGACATAATCGGGGGGGCCTTGAGCAGTTCTTC.

This rearrangement joins TRBV4-3 to TRBJ2-7; 10 bases map to TRBD2. Germline V gene sequence: CDR1 LGHNA, CDR2 YSLEER. Trimming at V came to 0 bases and at J to 1 base, leaving 9 bases not matched to a gene. This CDR3 spans 18 amino acids. CDR3 region: CASSQEWTSGSPSYEQYF. For the CDR3, the DNA is TGCGCCAGCAGCCAAGAGTGGACTAGCGGATCACCATCCTACGAGCAGTACTTC.

This clonotype was picked up many times. This chain links TRBV7-2 with TRBJ2-3; D may be TRBD2 (6 bases). Trimming pared 5 bases from V and 1 base from J, leaving 13 bases between. The CDR3 length is 15 residues. The germline CDR1 and CDR2 sequences are SGHTA and FQGNSA. The CDR3 loop reads CASSPGRGGTDTQYF. The DNA for the CDR3 is TGTGCCAGCAGCCCAGGGCGGGGAGGCACAGATACGCAGTATTTT.

The V call is TRBV25-1, the J call TRBJ1-1; D remains ambiguous. Germline CDR1 and CDR2: MGHDK and SYGVNS. This CDR3 comprises 16 residues. With 4 bases removed from V and 4 bases from J, the gap between germline ends came to 19 bases. The CDR3 nucleotides read TGTGCCAGCAGTGGTTACATCGGTGTAGCGGGCACTGAAGCTTTCTTT. It specifies CASSGYIGVAGTEAFF.

The chain employs TRBV4-1 and TRBJ2-1; the D is unclear. Germline CDR1 reads MGHRA; CDR2 reads YSYEKL. The CDR3 is 13 residues long. The V end lost 1 base, the J end lost 10 bases, and 11 bases lay between the germline ends. CDR3 DNA: TGCGCCAGCAGCCAAGTAGGGCTTCGAGAGCAGTTCTTC. As protein: CASSQVGLREQFF.

The chain is built from TRBV2 and TRBJ2-4; D is perhaps TRBD1 (5 bases). The CDR3 covers 14 residues. The V gene's germline CDR1 is SNHLY and CDR2 FYNNEI. The V and J ends lost 3 bases and 3 bases respectively, with 9 bases between them. The CDR3 DNA follows: TGTGCCAGCAGTGAGGGGCAGGTCAAAAACATTCAGTACTTC. It yields the protein CASSEGQVKNIQYF.

This clonotype was seen more than once but under ten times. The chain has TRBV7-9 and TRBJ2-7, with TRBD2 identical over 9 bases. Germline values: CDR1 SEHNR, CDR2 FQNEAQ (reference sequence). CDR3 length: 16 residues. V lost 5 bases to trimming and J lost 1 base; unmatched junction nucleotides: 9. The chain's CDR3 is CASSPAGGPVSYEQYF. The CDR3 bases are TGTGCCAGCAGCCCGGCGGGGGGGCCGGTATCCTACGAGCAGTACTTC.

This clonotype turned up a few times. The chain recombines TRBV27 with TRBJ2-7; D is tentatively TRBD1 or TRBD2 (5 bases each). This CDR3 has 14 amino acids. Germline loops: CDR1 MNHEY, CDR2 SMNVEV (reference sequence). V gave up 11 bases and J gave up 5 bases, with 22 bases separating them. DNA of the CDR3: TGTGCCGCCAAACGGGACCTTTCTTTTAACGAGCAGTACTTC. As protein: CAAKRDLSFNEQYF.

This sequence joins TRBV5-1 and TRBJ2-7; the match to TRBD2 covers 9 bases. CDR3 length equals 15 residues. Germline CDR1 reads SGHRS; CDR2 reads YFSETQ. V shed 6 bases, J shed 6 bases, and the junction held 13 bases outside the gene matches. Here the CDR3 reads CASTSTSGTSLEQYF. CDR3 nucleotides: TGCGCCAGCACCTCGACTAGCGGTACTTCTCTCGAGCAGTACTTC.

In this sample, this clonotype turned up a few times. J is TRBJ2-3 and V is TRBV3-1; no clear D. The length of the CDR3 is 13 residues. CDR1 and CDR2 from the germline V gene are LGHDT and YNNKEL (reference sequence). V was shortened by 0 bases and J by 6 bases, with 7 bases between the two germline ends. In nucleotides, the CDR3 is TGTGCCAGCAGCCAAGATTACGCGGATACGCAGTATTTT. This gives the protein CASSQDYADTQYF.

The V and J genes are TRBV5-5 and TRBJ1-2; weak D call: TRBD1 (6 bases). The CDR3 extends over 13 amino acids. Germline values: CDR1 SGHKS, CDR2 YYEKEE (reference sequence). Trimming removed 3 bases from V and 7 bases from J, with 13 bases in between. CDR3 residues: CASSSGAGAGYTF. CDR3 bases: TGTGCCAGCAGCTCAGGGGCGGGAGCTGGCTACACCTTC.

CDR3 in amino acids: CASSYPRDRIYEQYF. Written as DNA, the CDR3 is TGTGCCAGCAGTTACCCCCGGGACAGGATTTACGAGCAGTACTTC. The chain joins TRBV6-2 or TRBV6-3 to TRBJ2-7, with TRBD1 matching 8 bases. CDR1 is MNHEY, CDR2 SVGEGT, per germline. V gave up 2 bases and J gave up 4 bases; unmatched junction bases: 7. The CDR3 is 15 residues long.

This clonotype was seen once. This rearrangement joins TRBV2 to TRBJ2-3, with 10 bases matching TRBD2. There are 16 residues in the CDR3. In germline, CDR1 is SNHLY, CDR2 FYNNEI. V shed 4 bases, J shed 2 bases, and the junction held 6 bases outside the gene matches. CDR3 coding DNA: TGTGCCAGCAGTGGTGCTAGCGGGGGCCTCACAGATACGCAGTATTTT. Encoded protein: CASSGASGGLTDTQYF.

This CDR3 reads CASSAAGPRGEQYF. In DNA, the CDR3 is TGTGCCAGCAGCGCCGCGGGACCGCGCGGCGAGCAGTACTTC. This rearrangement joins TRBV5-6 to TRBJ2-7; tentative D call: TRBD2 (6 bases). This CDR3 has 14 residues. V lost 4 bases, J lost 6 bases, and 17 bases lay in between. In germline, CDR1 is SGHDT, CDR2 YYEEEE. Full variable domain (missing parts from reference TRBV5-6 and TRBJ2-7): DAGVTQSPTHLIKTRGQQVTLRCSPKSGHDTVSWYQQALGQGPQFIFQYYEEEERQRGNFPDRFSGHQFPNYSSELNVNALLLGDSALYLCASSAAGPRGEQYFGPGTRLTVT.

This clonotype has a count of ten or more. This chain links TRBV7-6 with TRBJ1-1; 7 bases map to TRBD1. The junction had 10 bases not matched to a gene; V was cut back by 5 bases and J by 10 bases. This CDR3 is built from 13 residues. Germline CDR1 is SGHVS and CDR2 is FNYEAQ. The CDR3 coding sequence is TGTGCCAGCAGCCCGCGACAGGGTCAGGGAGCTTTCTTT. It encodes CASSPRQGQGAFF. The whole variable domain, filled in from reference TRBV7-6 and TRBJ1-1, reads GAGVSQSPRYKVTKRGQDVALRCDPISGHVSLYWYRQALGQGPEFLTYFNYEAQQDKSGLPNDRFSAERPEGSISTLTIQRTEQRDSAMYRCASSPRQGQGAFFGQGTRLTVV.

The chain combines TRBV10-3 with TRBJ2-2; D possibly corresponds to TRBD1 (6 bases). Trimming cost V 10 bases and J 8 bases, with 20 bases left between them. The CDR3 totals 14 residues. Germline CDR1 reads ENHRY; CDR2 reads SYGVKD. CDR3 residues: CASSEGTRVGELFF. CDR3 DNA sequence: TGTGCCAGTTCCGAGGGGACACGCGTAGGGGAGCTGTTTTTT.

The V and J genes are TRBV10-3 and TRBJ2-5; TRBD2 aligns across 7 bases. CDR1 and CDR2 from the germline V gene are ENHRY and SYGVKD. With V trimmed by 10 bases and J by 7 bases, 6 bases remained unmatched. This CDR3 is 11 amino acids long. This CDR3 is CATNPGGTQYF. CDR3 in DNA: TGTGCCACCAACCCGGGGGGGACCCAGTACTTC.

There are a few counts of this clonotype. The chain combines TRBV7-2 with TRBJ1-2; D uncertain. The CDR3 is 16 amino acids. V was clipped by 4 bases and J by 4 bases, with 19 bases between them. Germline values: CDR1 SGHTA, CDR2 FQGNSA. The CDR3 region has the DNA TGTGCCAGCAGCTCCGAGGTGGTGGCAGGTCTCTATGGCTACACCTTC. Protein: CASSSEVVAGLYGYTF.

The rearrangement links TRBV9 to TRBJ2-1; D is ambiguous. Germline V gene data show CDR1 as SGDLS and CDR2 as YYNGEE. Between the trimmed V and J ends, which lost 0 bases and 4 bases, there was a span of 8 bases. CDR3 length: 14 residues. The CDR3 DNA reads TGTGCCAGCAGCGTAGATGGTTCGTACAATGAGCAGTTCTTC. This translates into CASSVDGSYNEQFF.